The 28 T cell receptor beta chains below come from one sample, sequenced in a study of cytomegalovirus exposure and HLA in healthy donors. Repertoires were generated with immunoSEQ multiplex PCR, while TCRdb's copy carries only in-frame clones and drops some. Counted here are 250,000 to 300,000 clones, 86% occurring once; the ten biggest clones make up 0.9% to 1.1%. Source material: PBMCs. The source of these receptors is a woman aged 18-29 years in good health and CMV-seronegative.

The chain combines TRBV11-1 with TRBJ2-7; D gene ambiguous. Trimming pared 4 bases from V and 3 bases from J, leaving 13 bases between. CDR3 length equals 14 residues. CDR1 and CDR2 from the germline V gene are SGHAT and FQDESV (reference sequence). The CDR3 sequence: CASSWAGRFYEQYF. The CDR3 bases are TGTGCCAGCAGCTGGGCAGGTAGATTCTACGAGCAGTACTTC.

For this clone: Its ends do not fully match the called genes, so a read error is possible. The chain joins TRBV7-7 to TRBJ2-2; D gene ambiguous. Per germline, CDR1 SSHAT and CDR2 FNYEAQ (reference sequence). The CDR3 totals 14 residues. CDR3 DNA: TGTGCTAGCAGCTTAGGGCAGAACACCGGGGAGCTGTTTTTT. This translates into CASSLGQNTGELFF.

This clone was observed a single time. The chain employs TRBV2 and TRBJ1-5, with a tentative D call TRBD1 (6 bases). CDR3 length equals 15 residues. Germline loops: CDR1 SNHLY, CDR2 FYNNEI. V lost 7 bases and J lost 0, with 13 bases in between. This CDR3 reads CASTTDSYSNQPQHF. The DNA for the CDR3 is TGTGCCAGCACCACGGACAGTTATAGCAATCAGCCCCAGCATTTT.

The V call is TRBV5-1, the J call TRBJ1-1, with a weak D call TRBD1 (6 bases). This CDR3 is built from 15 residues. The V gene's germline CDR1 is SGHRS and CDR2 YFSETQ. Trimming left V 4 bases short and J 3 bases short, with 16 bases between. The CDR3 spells CASSLFTGKDTEAFF. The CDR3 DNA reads TGCGCCAGCAGCCTCTTCACAGGGAAGGACACTGAAGCTTTCTTT.

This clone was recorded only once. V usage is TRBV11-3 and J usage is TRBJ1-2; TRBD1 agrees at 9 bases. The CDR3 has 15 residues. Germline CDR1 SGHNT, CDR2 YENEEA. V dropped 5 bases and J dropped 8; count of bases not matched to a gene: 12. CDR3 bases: TGTGCCAGCAGCCCGGTGGGGACAGGGCAGATCGGCTACACCTTC. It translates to CASSPVGTGQIGYTF. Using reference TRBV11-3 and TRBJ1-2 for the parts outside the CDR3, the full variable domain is EAGVVQSPRYKIIEKKQPVAFWCNPISGHNTLYWYLQNLGQGPELLIRYENEEAVDDSQLPKDRFSAERLKGVDSTLKIQPAELGDSAVYLCASSPVGTGQIGYTFGSGTRLTVV.

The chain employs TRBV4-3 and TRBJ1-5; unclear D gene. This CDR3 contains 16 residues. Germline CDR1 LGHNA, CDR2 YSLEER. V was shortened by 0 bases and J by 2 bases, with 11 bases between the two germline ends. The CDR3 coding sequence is TGCGCCAGCAGCCAAGATTCTTCCGGGGGCAATCAGCCCCAGCATTTT. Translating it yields CASSQDSSGGNQPQHF.

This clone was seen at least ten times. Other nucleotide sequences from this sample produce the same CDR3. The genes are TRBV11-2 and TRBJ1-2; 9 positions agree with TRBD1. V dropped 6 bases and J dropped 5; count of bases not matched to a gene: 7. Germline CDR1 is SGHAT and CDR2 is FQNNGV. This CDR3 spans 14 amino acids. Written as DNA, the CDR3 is TGTGCCAGCAGTCCAACAGGGGGCGGGTATGGCTACACCTTC. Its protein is CASSPTGGGYGYTF.

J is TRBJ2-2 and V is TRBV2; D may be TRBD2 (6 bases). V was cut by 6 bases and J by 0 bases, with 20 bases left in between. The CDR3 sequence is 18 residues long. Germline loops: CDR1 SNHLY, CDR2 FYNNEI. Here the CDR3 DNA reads TGTGCCAGCAGACGCCGGAGGGACTTTTCCGCGAACACCGGGGAGCTGTTTTTT. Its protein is CASRRRRDFSANTGELFF.

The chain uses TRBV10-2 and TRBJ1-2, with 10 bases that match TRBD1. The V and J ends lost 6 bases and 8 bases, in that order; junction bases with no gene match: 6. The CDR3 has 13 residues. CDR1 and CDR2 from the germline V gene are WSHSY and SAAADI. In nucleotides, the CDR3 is TGCGCCAGCAGGGACAGGGGGTCGAACGGCTACACCTTC. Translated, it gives CASRDRGSNGYTF.

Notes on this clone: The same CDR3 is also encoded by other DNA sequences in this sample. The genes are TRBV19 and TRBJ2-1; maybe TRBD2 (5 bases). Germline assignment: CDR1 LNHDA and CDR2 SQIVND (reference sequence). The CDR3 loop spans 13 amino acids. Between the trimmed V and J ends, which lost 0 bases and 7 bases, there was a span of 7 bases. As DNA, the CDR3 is TGTGCCAGTAGTATAGATCGGGGTAATGAGCAGTTCTTC. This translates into CASSIDRGNEQFF. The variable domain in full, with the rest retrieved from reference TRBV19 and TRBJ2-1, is DGGITQSPKYLFRKEGQNVTLSCEQNLNHDAMYWYRQDPGQGLRLIYYSQIVNDFQKGDIAEGYSVSREKKESFPLTVTSAQKNPTAFYLCASSIDRGNEQFFGPGTRLTVL.

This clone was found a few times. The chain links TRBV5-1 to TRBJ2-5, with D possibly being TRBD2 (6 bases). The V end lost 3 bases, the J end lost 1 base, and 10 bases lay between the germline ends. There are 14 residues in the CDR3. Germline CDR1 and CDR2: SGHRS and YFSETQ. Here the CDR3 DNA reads TGCGCCAGCAGCTCCGCGGGAACCCAAGAGACCCAGTACTTC. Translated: CASSSAGTQETQYF.

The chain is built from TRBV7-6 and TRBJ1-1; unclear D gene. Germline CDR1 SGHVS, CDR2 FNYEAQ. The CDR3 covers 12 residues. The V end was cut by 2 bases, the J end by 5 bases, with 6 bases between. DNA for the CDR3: TGTGCCAGCAGCTTACTCGGGACTGAAGCTTTCTTT. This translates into CASSLLGTEAFF.

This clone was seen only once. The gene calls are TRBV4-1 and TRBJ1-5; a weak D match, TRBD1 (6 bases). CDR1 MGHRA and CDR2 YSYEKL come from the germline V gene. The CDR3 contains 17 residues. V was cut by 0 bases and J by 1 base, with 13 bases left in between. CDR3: CASSQDPRGGSNQPQHF. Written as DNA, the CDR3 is TGCGCCAGCAGCCAAGATCCTAGGGGGGGGAGCAATCAGCCCCAGCATTTT.

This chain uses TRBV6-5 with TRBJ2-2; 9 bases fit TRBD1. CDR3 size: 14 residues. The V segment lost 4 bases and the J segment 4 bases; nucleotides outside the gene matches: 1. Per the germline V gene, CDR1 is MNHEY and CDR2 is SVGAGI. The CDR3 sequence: CASSLDRGTGELFF. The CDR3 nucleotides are TGTGCCAGCAGTTTGGACAGGGGCACCGGGGAGCTGTTTTTT.

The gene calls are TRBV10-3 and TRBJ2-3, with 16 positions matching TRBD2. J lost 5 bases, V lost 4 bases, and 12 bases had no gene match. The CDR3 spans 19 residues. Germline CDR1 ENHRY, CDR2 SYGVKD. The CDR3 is CAISGYGTSGGAAKDTQYF. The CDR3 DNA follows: TGTGCCATCAGTGGCTACGGGACTAGCGGGGGGGCCGCTAAAGATACGCAGTATTTT.

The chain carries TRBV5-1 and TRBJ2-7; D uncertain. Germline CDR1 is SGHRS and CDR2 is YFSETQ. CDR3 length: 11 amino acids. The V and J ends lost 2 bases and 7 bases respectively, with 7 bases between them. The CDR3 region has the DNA TGCGCCAGCAGCTTCCGCGAAGAGCAGTACTTC. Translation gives CASSFREEQYF.

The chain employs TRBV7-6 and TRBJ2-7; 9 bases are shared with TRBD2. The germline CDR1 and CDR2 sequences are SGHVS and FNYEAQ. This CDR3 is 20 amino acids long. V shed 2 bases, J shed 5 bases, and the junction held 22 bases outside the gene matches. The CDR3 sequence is CASSLKVAGGGARQLHEQYF. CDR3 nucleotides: TGTGCCAGCAGCTTAAAAGTCGCAGGCGGGGGGGCCCGTCAGTTACACGAGCAGTACTTC.

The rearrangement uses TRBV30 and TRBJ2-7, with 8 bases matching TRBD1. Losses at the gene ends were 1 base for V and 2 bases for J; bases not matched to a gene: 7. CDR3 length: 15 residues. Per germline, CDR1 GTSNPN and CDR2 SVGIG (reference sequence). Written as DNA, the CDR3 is TGTGCCTGGAGTGCATCCGGGACAGGAGCCTACGAGCAGTACTTC. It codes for CAWSASGTGAYEQYF.

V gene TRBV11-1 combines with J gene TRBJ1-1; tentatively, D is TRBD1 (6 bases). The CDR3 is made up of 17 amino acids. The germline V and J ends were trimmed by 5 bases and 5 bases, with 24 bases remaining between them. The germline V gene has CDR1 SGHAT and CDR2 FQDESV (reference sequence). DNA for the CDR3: TGTGCCAGCAGCGAAACCACCCATGAGGGGGTAGGTACTGAAGCTTTCTTT. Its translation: CASSETTHEGVGTEAFF.

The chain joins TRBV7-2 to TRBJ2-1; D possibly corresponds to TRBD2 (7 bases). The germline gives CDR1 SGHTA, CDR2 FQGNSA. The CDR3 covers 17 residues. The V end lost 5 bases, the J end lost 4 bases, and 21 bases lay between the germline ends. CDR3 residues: CASSRRGGDFGYNEQFF. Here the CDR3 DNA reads TGTGCCAGCAGCCGGAGGGGGGGTGACTTCGGATACAATGAGCAGTTCTTC.

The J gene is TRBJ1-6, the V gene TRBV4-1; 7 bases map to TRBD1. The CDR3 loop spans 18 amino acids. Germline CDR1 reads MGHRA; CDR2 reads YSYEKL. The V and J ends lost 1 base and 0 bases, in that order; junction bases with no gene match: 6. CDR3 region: CASSQVETGSSYNSPLHF. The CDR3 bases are TGCGCCAGCAGCCAAGTGGAGACAGGGAGCTCCTATAATTCACCCCTCCACTTT.

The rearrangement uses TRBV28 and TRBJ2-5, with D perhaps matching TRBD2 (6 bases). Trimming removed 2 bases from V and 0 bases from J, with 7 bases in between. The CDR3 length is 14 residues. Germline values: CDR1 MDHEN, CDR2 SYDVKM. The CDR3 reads CASSLGGDQETQYF. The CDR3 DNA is TGTGCCAGCAGTTTAGGAGGGGACCAAGAGACCCAGTACTTC. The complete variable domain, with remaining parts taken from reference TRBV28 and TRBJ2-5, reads DVKVTQSSRYLVKRTGEKVFLECVQDMDHENMFWYRQDPGLGLRLIYFSYDVKMKEKGDIPEGYSVSREKKERFSLILESASTNQTSMYLCASSLGGDQETQYFGPGTRLLVL.

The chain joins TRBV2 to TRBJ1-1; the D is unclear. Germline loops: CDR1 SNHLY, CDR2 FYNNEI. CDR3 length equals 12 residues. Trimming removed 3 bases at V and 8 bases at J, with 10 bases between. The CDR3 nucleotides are TGTGCCAGCAGTGACCAAAACTGGGAAGCTTTCTTT. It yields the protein CASSDQNWEAFF.

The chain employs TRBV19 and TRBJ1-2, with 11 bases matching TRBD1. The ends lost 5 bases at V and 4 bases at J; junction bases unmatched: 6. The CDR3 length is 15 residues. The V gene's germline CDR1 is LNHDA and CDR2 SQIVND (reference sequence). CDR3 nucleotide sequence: TGTGCCAGTAGTCCCGGACAGGGGGCAATCTATGGCTACACCTTC. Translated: CASSPGQGAIYGYTF.

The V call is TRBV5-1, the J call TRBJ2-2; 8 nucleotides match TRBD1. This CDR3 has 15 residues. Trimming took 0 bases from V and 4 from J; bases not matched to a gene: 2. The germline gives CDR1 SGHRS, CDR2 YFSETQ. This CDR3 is CASSLDRGTTGELFF. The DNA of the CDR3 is TGCGCCAGCAGCTTGGACAGGGGGACCACCGGGGAGCTGTTTTTT.

Here the CDR3 DNA reads TGTGCCAGCAACAAACAGGGAGACCTTCGCCACGAGCAGTACTTC. This sequence encodes CASNKQGDLRHEQYF. The gene calls are TRBV2 and TRBJ2-7, with D tentatively TRBD1 (6 bases). The CDR3 runs 15 residues. Trimming took off 7 bases at V and 5 bases at J, with 21 bases between the two ends. CDR1 is SNHLY and CDR2 is FYNNEI in the germline V gene.

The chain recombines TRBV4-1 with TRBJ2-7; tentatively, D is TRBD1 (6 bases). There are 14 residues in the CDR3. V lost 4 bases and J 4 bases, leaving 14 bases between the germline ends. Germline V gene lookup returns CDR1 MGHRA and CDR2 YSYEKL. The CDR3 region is CASSPSDSRYEQYF. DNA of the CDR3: TGCGCCAGCAGCCCTTCGGACAGCCGATACGAGCAGTACTTC.

The CDR3 is CASSLYEDRPYGYTF. CDR3 coding DNA: TGTGCCAGCAGCTTGTATGAGGACAGGCCCTATGGCTACACCTTC. The chain uses TRBV5-6 and TRBJ1-2; 7 bases align to TRBD1. The CDR3 extends over 15 amino acids. Germline CDR1 SGHDT, CDR2 YYEEEE. Germline trimming cut 1 base from V and 4 bases from J; bases unmatched to any gene: 7.